This section outlines one T cell receptor beta chain sequence together with its context. No cognate antigen has been identified for it. The input lacks base qualities; no much larger clone sits a single base away. The CDR3 runs 14 residues from the cysteine to the phenylalanine. The only DNA kept is the CDR3, 42 bases in frame from the first base. For CDR1 and CDR2, the germline V gene (reference sequence) lists SSHAT and FNYEAQ. For this chain, trimming is 4 bases at the V end and 4 bases at the J end, and the number of junction bases without a gene match is 3. This sample stems from a study of cytomegalovirus exposure and HLA in healthy donors (dated by TCRdb to 2016 to 2017). A note on the overall study: An earlier analysis of a few hundred of the donors reported 276 Gb of sequence data and 95 million to 130 million unique TCR beta sequences obtained from about 200 million T cells. To predict cytomegalovirus infection status, the study combined high-throughput TCR immunosequencing, statistical association of individual TCRs with disease status, and machine learning. Using immunosequencing, the study profiled T cell repertoires from around 670 subjects and related those repertoires to cytomegalovirus serostatus. HLA typing included class I and class II loci at four-digit resolution. An earlier analysis of around 580 of the donors used high-throughput TCR beta sequencing to judge whether each TCR beta V gene segment behaved as functional or pseudogenic. Donor age, sex, ethnicity and CMV serostatus were compiled together with the repertoire data. In a later analysis, previously published TCR beta repertoires from 600 to 850 donors were re-analyzed and high-resolution HLA genotyping was added so that TCR occurrence patterns could be studied. The study aimed to test whether cataloging public T cell receptors could reveal signatures of past pathogen exposure. Besides the first cohort of about 730 subjects, a separate validation cohort made up of about 120 different subjects was used. The later analysis used no new phenotypic data to find candidate immune exposures, relying instead on TCR beta sequences and their occurrence across donors. A handful of DR-DQ haplotypes were handled as single units for association and clustering because linkage in the cohort was strong. The genetic ancestry cluster associated with self-reported Caucasian donors included about 84% of the approximately 410 genotyped donors. Typing coverage varied by locus: roughly 620-640 donors for A, B, C, DRB1 and DQB1; approximately 560 for DQA1; more than 600 for DPA1; 400 to 480 for DPB1. Roughly 300 gigabases of sequencing data and approximately 85 million unique TCR sequences were included in an early release covering about 600 HLA-typed donors. In a later genetic analysis, genome-wide SNP genotypes for 398 of the 666 donors were used, and that subset was treated as a discovery cohort. Every discovery cohort repertoire had been produced on one sequencing platform. Among almost 400 genotyped donors of the cohort, an average of 235,054 unique TCR beta nucleotide sequences were sequenced per donor, 15% to 20% of them non-productive. What the research found in general, with its limitations: The cohort was sequenced for TCR beta chains only, and without alpha or paired-chain data the features that could be detected were limited. The classifier was reported to diagnose cytomegalovirus status with high specificity and sensitivity in both the original cohort and the validation cohort. In a later analysis, several top co-occurrence clusters were reported to appear linked to parvovirus B19, influenza, CMV and Epstein-Barr virus. The authors suggested that the approach could potentially be extended to other disease states and immunological phenotypes. In a later analysis, TCR association rates were found to vary across HLA loci, with the most associated TCRs seen for DRB1 alleles and the fewest for HLA-C alleles. An association between a missense DCLRE1C variant and V-gene and J-gene trimming of TCR beta chains was found in a later genetic analysis and replicated in an independent cohort. Presence/absence analyses assumed roughly uniform sequencing depth across donors, an assumption that may not hold. A later analysis found that HLA-associated TCR beta chains were more clonally expanded and had lower generation probabilities than equally common non-associated chains. In vitro tests confirmed that three of the cytomegalovirus-associated TCR beta chains recognize cytomegalovirus antigens. The earlier analysis of approximately 540 of the donors excluded some 15 rarely observed V segments, including chromosome 9 orphons, because counts were too low. While some public TCRs were present in many individuals, most TCR sequences turned up only very rarely across donors. Correlated functional status among segregating V segments might reflect linkage disequilibrium, but an unknown experimental factor could not be ruled out. The study gave a list of some 150 TCR beta chains associated with cytomegalovirus. A further reported finding was that TCR beta sequences accurately predicted the HLA-A and HLA-B alleles for most subjects in the first cohort. An earlier analysis of approximately 540 of the donors showed that most TCR beta V segments appeared in productive rearrangements either about 90% or about 30% of the time, which broadly matched IMGT annotations. According to a later analysis, most CMV-associated TCR beta chains appeared to be HLA-restricted, and the HLA associations seemed to be driven largely by CMV exposure. A later analysis associated roughly 17,000 TCR beta sequences with specific HLA alleles at a false discovery rate of 0.05. Assigning TCR associations to individual alleles was difficult when HLA alleles, especially DR and DQ, strongly co-occurred. For the cohort, immune exposure information was limited to CMV serostatus. A cluster of highly shared sequence variants was judged likely to be a technical artifact of the sequencing pipeline. Because HLA typing was missing for some donors at each locus, association tests included only the typed subset. A later genetic analysis reported fewer N-insertions in productive TCRs among donors in an Asian-associated ancestry cluster than the approximately 670-donor mean. Because the 87-base-pair reads could not distinguish some IMGT-functional V segments, including TRBV6-2 and TRBV6-3, those segments were excluded.

The cohort comprised around 700 healthy bone marrow donors. All cohort members were sampled while nominally healthy, although unrecorded immune exposures were likely present. The donor tested CMV seronegative, placing the donor among the 350 or so seronegative members of the cohort. Each donor provided a peripheral blood sample, and peripheral blood mononuclear cells were used for TCR beta sequencing. Genomic DNA extraction from the blood cell samples was performed with the Qiagen DNeasy Blood Extraction Kit. Library method: the immunoSEQ multiplex PCR assay. A mixture of 60 forward primers for TCR Vbeta segments and 13 reverse primers for TCR Jbeta segments was used in the multiplex PCR. The CDR3 region of rearranged TCR beta genes was amplified from genomic DNA with a multiplex PCR assay. On the Illumina HiSeq System, the amplified TCR beta libraries were sequenced as 87-base-pair reads. Per the authors' processing: A later analysis tallied tens of millions of unique TCR beta chains across the 700 or so repertoires, and around 12 million of those chains were shared by two or more donors. Raw reads were error-corrected and collapsed into unique sequences with a nearest-neighbor algorithm that merged closely related sequences to remove PCR and sequencing errors. To assign V, D and J gene segments, CDR3 sequences were aligned to IMGT reference sequences. Each retained sequence needed at least a six-nucleotide match to both a V gene segment and a J gene segment. A rearrangement counted as productive if the CDR3 had no stop codons and remained in frame with V and J, and every other rearrangement counted as non-productive. Following IMGT convention, CDR3 was defined as the stretch from the second conserved V-encoded cysteine up to the conserved J-encoded phenylalanine. In an earlier analysis of approximately 590 of the donors, sequences lacking an unambiguous match to a single V gene segment were excluded. In an earlier analysis of several hundred of the donors, V segments were called functional above 56.7% productive rearrangements and were called segregating when the between-donor standard deviation exceeded 5%. A statistical classification framework was built to diagnose cytomegalovirus status from the catalog of TCR beta chain sequences. In a later analysis, TCR nucleotide sequences were compared against IMGT/GENE-DB human TR gene sequences so that V and J genes could be assigned. A later analysis assigned CDR3 sequences and most-parsimonious VDJ recombination scenarios with the TCRdist pipeline. In a later analysis, every TCR beta chain was defined by the combination of its CDR3 amino acid sequence and its V-gene family, and reads without a unique V-gene family were dropped. To address suspected cross-contamination and a sequencing artifact, a later analysis removed 450 to 700 highly shared, low-generation-probability nucleotide sequences. For each public chain, a later analysis derived a clonal expansion index from normalized ranks of inferred template counts within each repertoire. Generation probabilities in a later analysis came from a VDJ recombination model fitted to out-of-frame rearrangements, and those results were checked against IGoR. In a later analysis, TCR-TCR, TCR-HLA and TCR-CMV co-occurrence was scored with hypergeometric tests, and a repertoire-size bias correction was applied to TCR pairs. In a later analysis, false discovery rates were estimated by permuting HLA or CMV assignments 20 times. A later analysis grouped co-occurring TCRs with DBSCAN, adding TCRdist sequence similarity when clustering within HLA-allele-positive subsets. For co-occurrence clustering, repertoires with fewer than 30,000 or more than 120,000 public chains were excluded, along with about five repertoires with anomalous nucleotide sharing. As stored in TCRdb, this immuneACCESS dataset retains in-frame rearrangements with V and J assigned. A fraction of the clones does not appear; measured against another copy, unresolved V genes explain less than half of the discrepancy, and the remainder lacks a known reason. V, J and clone size derive from that table, while D and trimming were established from the DNA sequence. The sample has fewer than 200,000 clones on record, around four fifths of them singletons. The ten largest clones take up approximately 2% of the sample.

The sample was PBMCs. This clonotype was obtained from a woman aged 18-35 years in good health and CMV-seronegative. Rearrangement joined TRBV7-7 to TRBJ2-5; TRBD1 matches 10 bases in the middle. In nucleotides, the sequence is TGTGCCAGCAGCTCGACAGGGGGCTTAGAGACCCAGTACTTC. It translates to CASSSTGGLETQYF.